This TCR beta chain originates from a study of cytomegalovirus exposure and HLA in healthy donors. Points from the study as a whole: V- and J-gene trimming in TCR beta was tied to a missense DCLRE1C variant by an analysis performed later.

In the PCR, 60 Vbeta and 13 Jbeta primers were used. Sequenced by immunoSEQ multiplex PCR; TCRdb stores in-frame clones only, minus some. The table shows some 130,000 clones, with about 74% occurring only once. On this clone: Its antigen is currently unknown.

Germline assignment: CDR1 MGHDK and CDR2 SYGVNS. V was clipped by 2 bases and J by 4 bases; unmatched bases: 8. The CDR3 extends over 17 amino acids. Sequencing was done on a sample of PBMCs. This sequence joins TRBV25-1 and TRBJ2-2, with 9 nucleotides matching TRBD2. This TCR was recovered from a man aged 40-55 years in good health and CMV-seronegative. The DNA for the CDR3 is TGTGCCAGCAGTGAAGTACCCGCGGGAGGGTTCACCGGGGAGCTGTTTTTT. Protein: CASSEVPAGGFTGELFF.